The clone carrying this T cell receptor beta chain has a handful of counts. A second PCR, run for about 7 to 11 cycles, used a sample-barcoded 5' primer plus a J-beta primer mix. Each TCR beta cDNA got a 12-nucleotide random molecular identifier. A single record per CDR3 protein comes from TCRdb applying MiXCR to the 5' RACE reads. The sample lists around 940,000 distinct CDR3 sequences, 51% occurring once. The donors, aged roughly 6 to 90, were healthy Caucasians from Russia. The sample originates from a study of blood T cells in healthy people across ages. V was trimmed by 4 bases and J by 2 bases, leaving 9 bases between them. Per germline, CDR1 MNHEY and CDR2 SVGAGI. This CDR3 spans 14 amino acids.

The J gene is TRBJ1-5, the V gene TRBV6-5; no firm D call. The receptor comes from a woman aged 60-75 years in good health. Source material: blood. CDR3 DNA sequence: TGTGCCAGCAGTTTAAAAGGAGGCAATCAGCCCCAGCATTTT. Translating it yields CASSLKGGNQPQHF.